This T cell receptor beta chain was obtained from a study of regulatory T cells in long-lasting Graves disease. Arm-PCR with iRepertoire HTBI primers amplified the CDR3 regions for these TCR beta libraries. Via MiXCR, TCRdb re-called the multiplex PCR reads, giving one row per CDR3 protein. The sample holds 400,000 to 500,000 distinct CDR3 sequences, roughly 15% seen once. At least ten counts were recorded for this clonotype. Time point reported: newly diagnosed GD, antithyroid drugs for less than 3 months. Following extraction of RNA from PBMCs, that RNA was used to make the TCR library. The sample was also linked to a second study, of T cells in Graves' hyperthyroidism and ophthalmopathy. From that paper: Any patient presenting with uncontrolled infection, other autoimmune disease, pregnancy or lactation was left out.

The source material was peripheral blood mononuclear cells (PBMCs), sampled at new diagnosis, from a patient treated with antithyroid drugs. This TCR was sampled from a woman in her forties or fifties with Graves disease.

In DNA, the CDR3 is TGTGCCAGCAGTAGCGGGACAGGGGTCATGAACACTGAAGCTTTCTTT. It codes for CASSSGTGVMNTEAFF. V is TRBV6-2 or TRBV6-3 and J is TRBJ1-1, with 10 positions matching TRBD1. The CDR3 runs 16 residues. In germline, CDR1 is MNHEY, CDR2 SVGEGT. The J segment lost 0 bases and the V segment lost 5 bases, leaving 6 bases of the junction unmatched.